These 5 T cell receptor beta chains came from one sample sequenced in a study of T cells in Graves' hyperthyroidism and ophthalmopathy. Using RNA transcripts as the source, TCR beta CDR3 regions were amplified. First-round RT-PCR with HTBI primers amplified the TCR CDR3 region. TCRdb re-called the multiplex PCR reads with MiXCR, one entry per CDR3 protein. The sample yields about 400,000 distinct CDR3 sequences, around 13% seen once. The sequenced material came from blood. These receptors were taken from a woman aged 25 to 39 with Graves' ophthalmopathy.

In this sample, this clonotype turned up many times. The chain has TRBV7-8 and TRBJ1-4, with D unclear. The ends were cut back, 5 bases at V and 6 bases at J, with 10 bases in the middle. The germline CDR1 and CDR2 sequences are SGHVS and FQNEAQ. The CDR3 is made up of 13 amino acids. The chain's CDR3 is CASSPRVYEKLFF. In DNA, the CDR3 is TGTGCCAGCAGCCCGCGGGTTTATGAAAAACTGTTTTTT.

This clonotype was counted at least ten times. V usage is TRBV6-1 and J usage is TRBJ1-5; no definite D call. Trimming took 6 bases from V and 1 from J, leaving 7 bases between them. Germline V gene sequence: CDR1 MNHNS, CDR2 SASEGT. The CDR3 length is 13 residues. The CDR3 sequence: CASSQGSNQPQHF. The CDR3 DNA is TGTGCCAGCAGCCAAGGAAGCAATCAGCCCCAGCATTTT.

Many counts were recorded for this clonotype. The V and J genes are TRBV3-1 and TRBJ1-1; D remains unclear. Germline-derived CDR1 and CDR2 are LGHDT and YNNKEL (reference sequence). V dropped 1 base and J dropped 4 bases, with 7 bases sitting between them. The CDR3 spans 13 residues. The CDR3 loop reads CASSQGAGTEAFF. The DNA of the CDR3 is TGTGCCAGCAGCCAAGGCGCGGGCACTGAAGCTTTCTTT.

The count of this clonotype is one. This sequence may be a read error, since a much larger clone differs from it by one base. CDR3 amino acids: CASSEQTGYNNEQFF. In nucleotides, the CDR3 is TGTGCCAGCAGCGAACAGACAGGGTACAACAATGAGCAGTTCTTC. The chain uses TRBV9 and TRBJ2-1, with 7 bases aligning to TRBD1. This CDR3 spans 15 amino acids. J was trimmed by 5 bases and V by 3 bases; bases with no gene match: 8. Germline V lookup: CDR1 SGDLS, CDR2 YYNGEE.

The chain links TRBV15 to TRBJ1-5; D might be TRBD1 (5 bases). Germline assignment: CDR1 LNHNV and CDR2 YYDKDF (reference sequence). The CDR3 extends over 16 amino acids. The ends were cut back, 3 bases at V and 11 bases at J, with 23 bases in the middle. DNA of the CDR3: TGTGCCACCAGCAGCTTGGGGGACGGAGCAAGTGATGCCCAGCATTTT. Protein product: CATSSLGDGASDAQHF.